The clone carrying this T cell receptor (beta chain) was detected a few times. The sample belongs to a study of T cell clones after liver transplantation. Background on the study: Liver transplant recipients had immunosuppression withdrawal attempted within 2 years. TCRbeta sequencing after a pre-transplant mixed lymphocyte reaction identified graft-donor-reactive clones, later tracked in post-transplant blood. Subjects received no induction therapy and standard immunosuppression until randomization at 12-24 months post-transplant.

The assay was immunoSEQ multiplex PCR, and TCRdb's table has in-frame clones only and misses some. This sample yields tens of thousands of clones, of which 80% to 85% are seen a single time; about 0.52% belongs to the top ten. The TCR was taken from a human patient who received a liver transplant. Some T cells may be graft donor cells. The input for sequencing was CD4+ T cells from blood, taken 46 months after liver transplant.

In DNA, the CDR3 is TGTGCCAGCAGCTGGGACGCTGTTGGGGACTATGGCTACACCTTC. Translation: CASSWDAVGDYGYTF. V usage is TRBV5-8 and J usage is TRBJ1-2, with D possibly matching TRBD1 (5 bases). V was trimmed by 3 bases and J by 3 bases, leaving 15 bases between them. Germline CDR1 reads SGHTS; CDR2 reads YDEGEE. The CDR3 loop spans 15 amino acids.